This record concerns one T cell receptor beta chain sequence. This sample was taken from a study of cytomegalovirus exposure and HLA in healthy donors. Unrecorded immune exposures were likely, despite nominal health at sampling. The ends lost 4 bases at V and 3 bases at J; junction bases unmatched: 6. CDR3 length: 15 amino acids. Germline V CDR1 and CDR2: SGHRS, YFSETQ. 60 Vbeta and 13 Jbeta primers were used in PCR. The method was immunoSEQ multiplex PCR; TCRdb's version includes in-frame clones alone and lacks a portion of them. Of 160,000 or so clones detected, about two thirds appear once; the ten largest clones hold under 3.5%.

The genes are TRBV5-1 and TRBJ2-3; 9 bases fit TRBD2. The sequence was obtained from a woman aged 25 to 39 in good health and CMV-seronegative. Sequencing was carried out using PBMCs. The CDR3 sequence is CASSESGRLTDTQYF. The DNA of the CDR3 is TGCGCCAGCAGCGAGAGCGGGAGGTTAACAGATACGCAGTATTTT.